This T cell receptor (beta chain) comes out of a study of cytomegalovirus exposure and HLA in healthy donors. The table came from immunoSEQ multiplex PCR; TCRdb's copy has only in-frame clones and leaves some out. Here the sample spans about 130,000 clones, around 90% being singletons. Trimming removed 2 bases at V and 4 bases at J, with 18 bases between. The CDR3 covers 16 residues. CDR1 and CDR2 from the germline V gene are SGHDT and YYEEEE. The sequenced material came from PBMCs. The clonotype originates from a woman in her twenties or thirties in good health and CMV-seropositive. This chain connects TRBV5-6 to TRBJ1-1; possibly TRBD1 for D (6 bases). The DNA for the CDR3 is TGTGCCAGCAGCTTCAAGCCAGGGGTCGCTGGCACTGAAGCTTTCTTT. Residues: CASSFKPGVAGTEAFF. Full variable domain (rest looked up from reference TRBV5-6 and TRBJ1-1): DAGVTQSPTHLIKTRGQQVTLRCSPKSGHDTVSWYQQALGQGPQFIFQYYEEEERQRGNFPDRFSGHQFPNYSSELNVNALLLGDSALYLCASSFKPGVAGTEAFFGQGTRLTVV.